Listed here are 8 T cell receptor beta chains from one sample, sequenced in a study of blood T cell repertoires in COVID-19. Sequenced by immunoSEQ multiplex PCR; TCRdb stores in-frame clones only, minus some. Of 110,000 to 150,000 clones detected, 80% to 90% appear once; the ten largest clones hold approximately 10%. The sample was peripheral blood. The receptor set was obtained from a man aged 55 to 69 with active or convalescent COVID-19.

The rearrangement links TRBV5-6 to TRBJ1-2, with TRBD1 identical over 7 bases. The CDR3 has 15 residues. V lost 4 bases and J lost 0; bases outside the gene matches: 6. CDR1 and CDR2 from the germline V gene are SGHDT and YYEEEE. The CDR3 DNA sequence: TGTGCCAGCAGCCTCGCCGGGACAGCTAACTATGGCTACACCTTC. The encoded protein is CASSLAGTANYGYTF.

The CDR3 region has the DNA TGTGCCAGCAGACCGGGACTAGAGCTCGAGCAGTACGTC. Encoded protein: CASRPGLELEQYV. The chain has TRBV2 and TRBJ2-7; 8 nucleotides match TRBD2. Unmatched junction bases numbered 7, after V lost 6 bases and J lost 6 bases. Germline V CDR1 and CDR2: SNHLY, FYNNEI. This CDR3 has 13 amino acids.

The J gene is TRBJ1-1, the V gene TRBV9, with D tentatively TRBD1 (6 bases). V was pared by 0 bases and J by 4 bases, with 16 bases between. The CDR3 extends over 16 amino acids. Germline V gene sequence: CDR1 SGDLS, CDR2 YYNGEE. This CDR3 is CASSVESGGPGTEAFF. The CDR3 DNA sequence: TGTGCCAGCAGCGTAGAGTCGGGGGGGCCCGGCACTGAAGCTTTCTTT.

About this clone: Compared with germline, one end of the junction differs, possibly owing to a read error. This sequence joins TRBV7-7 and TRBJ2-2, with 8 bases lining up with TRBD2. The CDR3 is made up of 16 amino acids. The germline V gene encodes CDR1 SSHAT and CDR2 FNYEAQ (reference sequence). The CDR3 bases are TGTGCTAGCAGTGAAAGCGGGGGCCTGAACACCGGGGAGCTGTTTTTT. It yields the protein CASSESGGLNTGELFF.

The CDR3: CASSLDSGAATDTQYF. The CDR3 DNA sequence: TGTGCCAGCAGCTTAGATAGCGGGGCGGCCACAGATACGCAGTATTTT. The rearrangement links TRBV7-2 to TRBJ2-3; 8 bases map to TRBD2. This CDR3 region has 16 residues. CDR1 SGHTA and CDR2 FQGNSA come from the germline V gene. V was clipped by 1 base and J by 2 bases; unmatched bases: 5.

V usage is TRBV7-2 and J usage is TRBJ1-4; D ambiguous. From germline, CDR1 is SGHTA and CDR2 FQGNSA. Trimming cost V 2 bases and J 8 bases, with 15 bases left between them. The CDR3 is 15 amino acids. The CDR3 DNA follows: TGTGCCAGCAGCTTAATTTCCGGGGAGCTCGAAAAACTGTTTTTT. Amino acids: CASSLISGELEKLFF.

The V gene is TRBV11-3, the J gene TRBJ2-5; D possibly corresponds to TRBD1 (5 bases). This CDR3 is 17 amino acids long. Trimming removed 6 bases at V and 3 bases at J, with 23 bases between. Germline CDR1 reads SGHNT; CDR2 reads YENEEA. The CDR3 region has the DNA TGTGCCAGCAGTACCACTGGGTGGGCAGGGAAAAAAGAGACCCAGTACTTC. Its protein product is CASSTTGWAGKKETQYF.

This chain connects TRBV24-1 to TRBJ2-1; 11 bases align to TRBD2. Trimming took 1 base from V and 9 from J; bases not matched to a gene: 7. Germline assignment: CDR1 KGHDR and CDR2 SFDVKD. There are 16 residues in the CDR3. The CDR3 reads CATSDFSGRASSEQFF. CDR3 nucleotide sequence: TGTGCCACCAGTGATTTTAGCGGGAGGGCCTCTTCTGAGCAGTTCTTC.